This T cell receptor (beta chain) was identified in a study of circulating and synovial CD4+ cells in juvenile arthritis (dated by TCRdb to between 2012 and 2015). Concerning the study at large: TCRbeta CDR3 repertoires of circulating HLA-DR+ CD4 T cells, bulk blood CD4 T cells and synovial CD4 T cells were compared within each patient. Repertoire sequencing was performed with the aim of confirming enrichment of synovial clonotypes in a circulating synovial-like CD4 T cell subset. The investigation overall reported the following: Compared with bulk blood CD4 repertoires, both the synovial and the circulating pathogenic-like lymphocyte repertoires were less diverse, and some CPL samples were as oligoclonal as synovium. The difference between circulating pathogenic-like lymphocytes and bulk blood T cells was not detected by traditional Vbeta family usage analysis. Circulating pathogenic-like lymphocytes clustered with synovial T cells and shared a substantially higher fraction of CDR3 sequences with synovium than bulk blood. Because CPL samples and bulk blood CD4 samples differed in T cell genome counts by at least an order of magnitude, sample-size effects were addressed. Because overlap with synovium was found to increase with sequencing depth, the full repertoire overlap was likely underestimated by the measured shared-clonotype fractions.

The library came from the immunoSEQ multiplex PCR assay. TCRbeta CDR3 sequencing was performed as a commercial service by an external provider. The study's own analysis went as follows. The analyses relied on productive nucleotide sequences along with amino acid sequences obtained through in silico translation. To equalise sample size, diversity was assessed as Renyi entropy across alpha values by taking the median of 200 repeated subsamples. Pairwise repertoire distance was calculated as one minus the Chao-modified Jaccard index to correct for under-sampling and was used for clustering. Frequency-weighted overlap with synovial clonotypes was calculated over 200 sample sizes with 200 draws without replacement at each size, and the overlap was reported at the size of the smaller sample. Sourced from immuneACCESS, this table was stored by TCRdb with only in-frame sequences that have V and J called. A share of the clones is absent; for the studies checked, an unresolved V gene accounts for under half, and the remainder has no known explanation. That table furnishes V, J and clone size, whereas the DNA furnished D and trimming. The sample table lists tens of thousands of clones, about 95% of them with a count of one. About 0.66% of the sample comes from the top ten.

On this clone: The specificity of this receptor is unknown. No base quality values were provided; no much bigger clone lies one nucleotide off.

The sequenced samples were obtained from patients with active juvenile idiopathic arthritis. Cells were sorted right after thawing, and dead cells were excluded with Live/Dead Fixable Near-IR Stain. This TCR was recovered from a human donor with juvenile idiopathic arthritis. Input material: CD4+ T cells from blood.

The CDR3 protein is CASSGLAGNSYNEQFF. The nucleotide sequence is TGTGCCAGCAGTGGCCTAGCGGGTAACTCCTACAATGAGCAGTTCTTC. The rearrangement combines TRBV28 with TRBJ2-1, with 8 central nucleotides matching TRBD2. The cysteine opens and the phenylalanine closes a CDR3 of 16 amino acids. Only the CDR3 DNA stays, 48 bases, in frame from base 1. The germline V gene supplies CDR1 MDHEN and CDR2 SYDVKM. V trim: 5 bases; J trim: 0 bases; unmatched bases: 6.